Shown below are 2 T cell receptor beta chains from a single sample sequenced in a study of T cell responses to AZD1222 COVID-19 vaccine. Profiled with immunoSEQ multiplex PCR; TCRdb holds only in-frame clones, not every one. In the table there are 200,000 to 250,000 clones, approximately 94% of which are singletons. Sequenced material: peripheral blood, taken 28 days after the second dose of the MenACWY control vaccine. These receptors were collected from an adult who received the MenACWY meningococcal vaccine as a control.

This chain uses TRBV28 with TRBJ1-4, with D possibly matching TRBD1 (5 bases). The germline CDR1 and CDR2 sequences are MDHEN and SYDVKM. Trimming stripped 3 bases from V and 5 bases from J, with 13 bases between. This CDR3 is 15 amino acids long. The CDR3 region is CASSFRDAANEKLFF. The CDR3 region has the DNA TGTGCCAGCAGTTTCCGGGACGCGGCGAATGAAAAACTGTTTTTT.

The gene calls are TRBV18 and TRBJ2-7; D may match TRBD1 or TRBD2 (5 bases each). The CDR3 spans 14 residues. The germline CDR1 and CDR2 sequences are KGHSH and LQKENI. Trimming cost V 3 bases and J 0 bases, with 9 bases left between them. The DNA for the CDR3 is TGTGCCAGCTCACCTGGGACCGACTCCTACGAGCAGTACTTC. It encodes CASSPGTDSYEQYF.